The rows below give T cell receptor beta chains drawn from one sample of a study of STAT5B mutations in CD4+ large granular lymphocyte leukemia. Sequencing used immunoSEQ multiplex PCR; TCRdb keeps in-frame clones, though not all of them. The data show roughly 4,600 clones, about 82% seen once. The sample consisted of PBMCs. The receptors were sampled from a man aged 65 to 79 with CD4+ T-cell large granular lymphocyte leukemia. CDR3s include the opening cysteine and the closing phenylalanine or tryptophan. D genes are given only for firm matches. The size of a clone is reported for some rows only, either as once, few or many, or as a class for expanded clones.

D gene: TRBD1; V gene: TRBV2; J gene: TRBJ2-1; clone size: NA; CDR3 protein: CASSRMGQASYNEQFF; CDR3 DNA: TGTGCCAGCAGCCGCATGGGACAGGCCTCCTACAATGAGCAGTTCTTC
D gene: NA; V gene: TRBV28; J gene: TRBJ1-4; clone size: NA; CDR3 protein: CASSAPTRGVEKLFF; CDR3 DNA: TGTGCCAGCAGCGCACCGACCCGGGGGGTAGAAAAACTGTTTTTT
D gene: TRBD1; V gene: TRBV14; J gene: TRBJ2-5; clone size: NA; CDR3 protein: CASSQGLLATGAWETQYF; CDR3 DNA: TGTGCCAGCAGCCAAGGCCTCCTCGCGACAGGGGCGTGGGAGACCCAGTACTTC
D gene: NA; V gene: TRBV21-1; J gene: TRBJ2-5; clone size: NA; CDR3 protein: CASSSTTGETQYF; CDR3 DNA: TGTGCCAGCAGCTCGACGACCGGAGAGACCCAGTACTTC
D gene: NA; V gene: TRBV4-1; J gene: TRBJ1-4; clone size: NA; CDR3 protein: CASSQPGGVAGEKLFF; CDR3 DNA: TGCGCCAGCAGCCAACCTGGGGGAGTCGCCGGTGAAAAACTGTTTTTT
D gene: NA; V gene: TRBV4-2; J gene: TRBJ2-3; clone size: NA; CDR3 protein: CASSQGSSRDTQYF; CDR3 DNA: TGTGCCAGCAGCCAAGGAAGTTCCAGAGATACGCAGTATTTT
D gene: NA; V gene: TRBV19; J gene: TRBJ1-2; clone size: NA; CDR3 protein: CASSISPVRNGYTF; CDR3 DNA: TGTGCCAGTAGTATATCTCCAGTACGAAATGGCTACACCTTC
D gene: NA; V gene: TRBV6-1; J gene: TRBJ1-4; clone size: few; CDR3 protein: CASSWGRGNEKLFF; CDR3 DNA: TGTGCCAGCAGTTGGGGAAGAGGGAATGAAAAACTGTTTTTT
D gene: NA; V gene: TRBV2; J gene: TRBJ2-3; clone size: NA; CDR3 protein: CASNGVFTDTQYF; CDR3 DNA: TGTGCCAGCAACGGGGTCTTCACAGATACGCAGTATTTT
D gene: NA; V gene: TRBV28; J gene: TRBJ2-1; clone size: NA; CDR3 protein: CASSPGPSSYNEQFF; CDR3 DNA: TGTGCCAGCAGTCCGGGACCGAGCTCCTACAATGAGCAGTTCTTC
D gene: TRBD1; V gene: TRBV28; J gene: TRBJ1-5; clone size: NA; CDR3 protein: CASSLLGGSGNQPQHF; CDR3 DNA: TGTGCCAGCAGTTTACTAGGGGGCTCGGGGAATCAGCCCCAGCATTTT
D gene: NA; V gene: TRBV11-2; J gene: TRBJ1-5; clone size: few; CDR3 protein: CASSLFGGNQPQHF; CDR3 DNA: TGTGCCAGCAGCTTATTTGGAGGCAATCAGCCCCAGCATTTT
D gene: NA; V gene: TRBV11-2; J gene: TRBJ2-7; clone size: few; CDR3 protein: CASSLFPTTYEQYF; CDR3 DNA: TGTGCCAGCAGCTTATTCCCGACAACCTACGAGCAGTACTTC
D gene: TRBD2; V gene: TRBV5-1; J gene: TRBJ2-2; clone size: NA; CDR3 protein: CASRLAGEAGELFF; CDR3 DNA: TGCGCCAGCAGGCTAGCGGGAGAGGCCGGGGAGCTGTTTTTT
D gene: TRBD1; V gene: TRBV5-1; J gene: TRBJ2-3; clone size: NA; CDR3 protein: CASSLGPGGSMSDTQYF; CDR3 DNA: TGCGCCAGCAGCTTGGGGCCAGGGGGCTCCATGTCGGATACGCAGTATTTT
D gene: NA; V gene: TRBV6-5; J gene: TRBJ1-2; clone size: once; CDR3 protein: CASSYKGRNYGYTF; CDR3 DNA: TGTGCCAGCAGTTACAAGGGCAGAAACTATGGCTACACCTTC
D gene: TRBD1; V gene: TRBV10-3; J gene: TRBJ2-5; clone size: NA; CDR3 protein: CAIGVAGTGEETQYF; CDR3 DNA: TGTGCCATCGGAGTGGCCGGGACAGGGGAAGAGACCCAGTACTTC
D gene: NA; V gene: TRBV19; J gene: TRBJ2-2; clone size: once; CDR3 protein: CASKTEGELFF; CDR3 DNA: TGTGCCAGTAAAACCGAGGGGGAGCTGTTTTTT
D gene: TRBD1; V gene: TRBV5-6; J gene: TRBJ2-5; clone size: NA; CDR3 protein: CASSGTGVQETQYF; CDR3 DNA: TGTGCCAGCAGCGGCACAGGGGTCCAAGAGACCCAGTACTTC
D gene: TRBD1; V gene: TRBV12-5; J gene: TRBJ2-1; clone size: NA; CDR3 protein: CASGLDDRGNEQFF; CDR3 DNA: TGTGCTAGTGGTTTGGACGACAGGGGCAATGAGCAGTTCTTC
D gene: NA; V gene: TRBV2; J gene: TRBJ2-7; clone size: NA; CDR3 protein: CASRLGGVPSYEQYF; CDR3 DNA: TGTGCCAGCCGTTTGGGAGGCGTCCCCTCCTACGAGCAGTACTTC
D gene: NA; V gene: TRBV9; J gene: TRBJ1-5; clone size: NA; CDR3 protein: CASSARDRNQPQHF; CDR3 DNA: TGTGCCAGCAGCGCCCGGGACCGAAATCAGCCCCAGCATTTT
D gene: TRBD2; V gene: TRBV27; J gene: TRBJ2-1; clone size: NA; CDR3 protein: CASSLAGGPRYEQFF; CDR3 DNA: TGTGCCAGCAGTTTAGCGGGAGGGCCGAGGTATGAGCAGTTCTTC
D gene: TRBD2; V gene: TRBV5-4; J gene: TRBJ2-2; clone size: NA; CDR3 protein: CASSPVAGGGTGELFF; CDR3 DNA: TGTGCCAGCAGCCCGGTAGCGGGAGGGGGGACCGGGGAGCTGTTTTTT
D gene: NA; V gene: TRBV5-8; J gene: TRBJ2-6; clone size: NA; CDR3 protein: CASSLETAPSGANVLTF; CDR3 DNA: TGTGCCAGCAGCTTGGAAACAGCCCCCTCTGGGGCCAACGTCCTGACTTTC
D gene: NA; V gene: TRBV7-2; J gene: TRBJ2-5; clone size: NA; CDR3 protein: CASSSLPVGETQYF; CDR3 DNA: TGTGCCAGCAGCTCTCTCCCGGTGGGGGAGACCCAGTACTTC
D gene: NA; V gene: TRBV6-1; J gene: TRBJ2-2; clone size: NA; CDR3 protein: CASSEAKSSPVRGELFF; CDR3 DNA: TGTGCCAGCAGTGAAGCGAAGAGCAGTCCGGTTCGTGGGGAGCTGTTTTTT
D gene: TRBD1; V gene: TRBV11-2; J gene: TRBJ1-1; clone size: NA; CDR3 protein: CASSLRTGTNTEAFF; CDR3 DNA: TGTGCCAGCAGCTTGAGGACAGGGACGAACACTGAAGCTTTCTTT
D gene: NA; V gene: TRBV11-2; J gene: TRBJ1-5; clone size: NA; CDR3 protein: CASSLAGADQPQHF; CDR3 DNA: TGTGCCAGCAGCTTAGCGGGGGCCGATCAGCCCCAGCATTTT
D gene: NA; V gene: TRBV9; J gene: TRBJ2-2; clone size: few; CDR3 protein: CASSIRLQPNTGELFF; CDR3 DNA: TGTGCCAGCAGCATACGACTACAGCCGAACACCGGGGAGCTGTTTTTT
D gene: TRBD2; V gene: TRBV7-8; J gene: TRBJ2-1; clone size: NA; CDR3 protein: CASKAGGSYNEQFF; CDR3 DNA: TGTGCCAGCAAAGCGGGAGGGTCCTACAATGAGCAGTTCTTC
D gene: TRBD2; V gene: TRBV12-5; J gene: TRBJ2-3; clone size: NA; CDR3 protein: CASGSARTSGSTDTQYF; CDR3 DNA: TGTGCTAGTGGCTCCGCCCGGACTAGCGGAAGCACAGATACGCAGTATTTT
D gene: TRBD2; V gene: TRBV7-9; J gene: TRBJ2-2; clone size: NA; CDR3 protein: CASRDTRGDAGELFF; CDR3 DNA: TGTGCCAGCAGAGACACACGGGGGGATGCGGGGGAGCTGTTTTTT
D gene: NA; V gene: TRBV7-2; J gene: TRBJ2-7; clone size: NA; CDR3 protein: CASSQHRYEQYF; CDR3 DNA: TGTGCCAGCAGCCAACACCGCTACGAGCAGTACTTC
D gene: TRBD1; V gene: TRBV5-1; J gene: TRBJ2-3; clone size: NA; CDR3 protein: CASSLDRGHTQYF; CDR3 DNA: TGCGCCAGCAGCTTGGACAGGGGCCATACGCAGTATTTT
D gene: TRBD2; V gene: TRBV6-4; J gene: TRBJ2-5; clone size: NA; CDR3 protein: CASSANQGLAGAETQYF; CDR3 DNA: TGTGCCAGCAGTGCGAACCAGGGACTAGCGGGTGCAGAGACCCAGTACTTC
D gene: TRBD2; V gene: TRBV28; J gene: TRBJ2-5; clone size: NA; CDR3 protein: CASSFRGLAGPTETQYF; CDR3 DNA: TGTGCCAGCAGTTTTCGGGGACTAGCGGGACCTACGGAGACCCAGTACTTC
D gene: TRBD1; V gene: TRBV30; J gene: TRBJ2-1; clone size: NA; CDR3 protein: CAWVGDRYNEQFF; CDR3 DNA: TGTGCCTGGGTGGGGGACAGGTACAATGAGCAGTTCTTC
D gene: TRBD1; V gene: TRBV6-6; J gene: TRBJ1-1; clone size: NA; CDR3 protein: CASSYPGQGTEAFF; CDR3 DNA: TGTGCCAGCAGTTACCCAGGACAGGGTACTGAAGCTTTCTTT
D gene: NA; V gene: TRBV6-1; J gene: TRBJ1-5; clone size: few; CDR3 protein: CASLGWADQPQHF; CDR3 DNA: TGTGCCAGCCTCGGGTGGGCAGATCAGCCCCAGCATTTT
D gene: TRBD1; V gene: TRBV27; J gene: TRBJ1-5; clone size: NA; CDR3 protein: CASSFGQGLAPQHF; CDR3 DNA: TGTGCCAGCAGTTTCGGACAGGGCCTAGCGCCCCAGCATTTT
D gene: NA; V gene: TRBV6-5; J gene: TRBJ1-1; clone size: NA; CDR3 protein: CASSPSMNTEAFF; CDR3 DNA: TGTGCCAGCAGTCCTTCCATGAACACTGAAGCTTTCTTT
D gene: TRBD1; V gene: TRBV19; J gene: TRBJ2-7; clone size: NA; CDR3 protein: CASSTRTGTYEQYF; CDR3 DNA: TGTGCCAGTAGTACACGGACAGGGACCTACGAGCAGTACTTC
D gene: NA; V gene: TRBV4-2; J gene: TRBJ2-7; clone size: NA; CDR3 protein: CASRPDAGARYEQYF; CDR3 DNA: TGTGCCAGCAGGCCAGATGCCGGGGCACGCTACGAGCAGTACTTC
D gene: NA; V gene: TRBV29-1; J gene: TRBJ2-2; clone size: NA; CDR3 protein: CSVEDAETRLVTGELFF; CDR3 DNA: TGCAGCGTTGAAGACGCGGAGACTAGGTTAGTCACCGGGGAGCTGTTTTTT
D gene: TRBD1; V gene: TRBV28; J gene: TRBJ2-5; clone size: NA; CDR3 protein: CASSFPGQGLETQYF; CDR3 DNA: TGTGCCAGCAGTTTCCCAGGACAGGGGTTGGAGACCCAGTACTTC
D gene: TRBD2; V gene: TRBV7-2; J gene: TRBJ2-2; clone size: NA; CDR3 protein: CASRYGLGNTGELFF; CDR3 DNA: TGTGCCAGCAGATACGGACTAGGGAACACCGGGGAGCTGTTTTTT
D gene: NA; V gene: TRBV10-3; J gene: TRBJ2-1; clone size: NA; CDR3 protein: CAISEYSANPKQFF; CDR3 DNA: TGTGCCATCAGTGAGTATAGTGCCAATCCGAAGCAGTTCTTC
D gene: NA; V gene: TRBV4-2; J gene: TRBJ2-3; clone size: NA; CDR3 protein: CASSQDRRSDTQYF; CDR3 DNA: TGTGCCAGCAGCCAAGATCGGAGATCAGATACGCAGTATTTT
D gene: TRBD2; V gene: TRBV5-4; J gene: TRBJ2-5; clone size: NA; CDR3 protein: CASSPPGLGGETQYF; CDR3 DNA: TGTGCCAGCAGCCCCCCGGGACTAGGGGGAGAGACCCAGTACTTC
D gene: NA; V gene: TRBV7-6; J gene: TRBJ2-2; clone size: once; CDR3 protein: CASSVRRLGTYGELFF; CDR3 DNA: TGTGCCAGCAGCGTGCGTAGACTAGGAACCTACGGGGAGCTGTTTTTT
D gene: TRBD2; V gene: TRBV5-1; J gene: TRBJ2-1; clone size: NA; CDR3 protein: CASSSGRALNEQFF; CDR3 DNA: TGCGCCAGCAGTAGCGGGAGGGCCCTCAATGAGCAGTTCTTC
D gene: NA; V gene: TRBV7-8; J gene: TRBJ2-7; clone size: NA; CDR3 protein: CASSLMGTYYEQYF; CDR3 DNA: TGTGCCAGCAGCTTAATGGGGACTTACTACGAGCAGTACTTC
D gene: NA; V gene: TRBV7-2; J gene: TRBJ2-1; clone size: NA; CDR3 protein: CASSLAIPLGYNEQFF; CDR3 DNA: TGTGCCAGCAGCTTAGCGATACCACTAGGCTACAATGAGCAGTTCTTC
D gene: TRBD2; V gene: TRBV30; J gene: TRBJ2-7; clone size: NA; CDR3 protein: CAWGPGLGGSYEQYF; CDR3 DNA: TGTGCCTGGGGTCCGGGACTCGGGGGGTCCTACGAGCAGTACTTC
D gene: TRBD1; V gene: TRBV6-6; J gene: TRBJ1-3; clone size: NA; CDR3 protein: CASRRTGENTIYF; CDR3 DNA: TGTGCCAGCAGACGTACAGGGGAAAACACCATATATTTT